This TCR beta chain was found in a study of shared clonotypes between healthy human individuals. Study observations and caveats: Donor clonotype sharing was expected to depend on sequencing depth. In a handful of donors, about 5% of naive CD4 clonotypes appeared in common.

A note on this clone: The antigen is undetermined.

Repertoires were generated with immunoSEQ multiplex PCR, while TCRdb's copy carries only in-frame clones and drops some. Of hundreds of thousands of clones listed, approximately 96% are singletons. Germline loops: CDR1 SQVTM, CDR2 ANQGSEA. Trimming pared 4 bases from V and 8 bases from J, leaving 17 bases between. This CDR3 comprises 14 residues. Terminally differentiated effector memory CD45RA+ cells were excluded by CCR7 positive selection of CD45RO-negative cells. The source is a woman younger than 45 in good health. Source material: naive CD8+ T cells sorted from blood. V gene TRBV29-1 combines with J gene TRBJ1-4, with D maybe TRBD1 (6 bases). CDR3 DNA: TGCAGCGTTGGGGGTGCAGGGGTCTCCGAAAAACTGTTTTTT. The encoded protein is CSVGGAGVSEKLFF.